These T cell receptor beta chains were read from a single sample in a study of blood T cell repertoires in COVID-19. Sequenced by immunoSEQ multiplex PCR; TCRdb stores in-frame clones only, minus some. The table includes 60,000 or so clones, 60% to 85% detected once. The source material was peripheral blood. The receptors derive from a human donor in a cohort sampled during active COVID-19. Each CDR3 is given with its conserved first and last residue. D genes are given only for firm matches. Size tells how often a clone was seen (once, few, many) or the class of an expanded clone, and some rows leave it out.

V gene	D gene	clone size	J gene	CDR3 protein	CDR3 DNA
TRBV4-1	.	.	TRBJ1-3	CASSQGAKSSGNTIYF	TGCGCCAGCAGCCAAGGAGCAAAGAGCTCTGGAAACACCATATATTTT
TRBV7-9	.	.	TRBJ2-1	CASSLGRNSYNEQFF	TGTGCCAGCAGCTTGGGCAGGAACTCCTACAATGAGCAGTTCTTC
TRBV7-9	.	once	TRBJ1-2	CASSFASSNYGYTF	TGTGCCAGCAGCTTCGCCAGTTCTAACTATGGCTACACCTTC
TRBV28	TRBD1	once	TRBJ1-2	CASATGARLYTF	TGTGCCAGCGCGACAGGGGCCCGCCTCTACACCTTC
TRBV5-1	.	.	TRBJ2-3	CASSWTDTDTQYF	TGCGCCAGCAGCTGGACAGACACAGATACGCAGTATTTT
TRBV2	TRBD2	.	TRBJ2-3	CASSSASGPAVQYF	TGTGCCAGCAGCTCCGCTAGCGGGCCTGCCGTACAGTATTTT
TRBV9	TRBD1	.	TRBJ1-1	CASSSQGTNTEAFF	TGTGCCAGCAGCTCACAGGGGACGAACACTGAAGCTTTCTTT
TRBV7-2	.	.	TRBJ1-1	CASSPPRLGGTEAFF	TGTGCCAGCAGCCCACCCCGTTTGGGGGGCACTGAAGCTTTCTTT
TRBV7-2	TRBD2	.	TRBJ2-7	CASSLAPSGRAGGYEQYF	TGTGCCAGCAGCTTAGCCCCTAGCGGGAGGGCCGGGGGCTACGAGCAGTACTTC
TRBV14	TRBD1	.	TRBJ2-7	CASSLTYTGGSGYEQYF	TGTGCCAGCAGCCTAACCTATACAGGGGGAAGCGGGTACGAGCAGTACTTC
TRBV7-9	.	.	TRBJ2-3	CASSPRGPDTQYF	TGTGCCAGCAGTCCCAGGGGCCCAGATACGCAGTATTTT
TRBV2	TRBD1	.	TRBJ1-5	CASRLQGGYNQPQHF	TGTGCCAGCAGGTTACAGGGGGGATACAATCAGCCCCAGCATTTT
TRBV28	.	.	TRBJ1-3	CASSLTLYSSGNTIYF	TGTGCCAGCAGTTTAACTCTGTACAGCTCTGGAAACACCATATATTTT
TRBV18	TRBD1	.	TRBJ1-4	CASSPDRGPNEKLFF	TGTGCCAGCTCACCAGACAGGGGGCCGAACGAAAAACTGTTTTTT
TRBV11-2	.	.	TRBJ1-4	CASSLDSQGITNEKLFF	TGTGCCAGCAGCTTAGATTCTCAGGGGATAACTAATGAAAAACTGTTTTTT
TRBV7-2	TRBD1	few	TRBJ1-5	CASSSSWGTGSNQPQHF	TGTGCCAGCAGCTCCAGTTGGGGGACAGGGAGCAATCAGCCCCAGCATTTT
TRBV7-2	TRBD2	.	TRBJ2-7	CASSFKAPGTSGTFEQYF	TGTGCCAGCAGCTTCAAAGCCCCCGGGACTAGCGGGACTTTCGAGCAGTACTTC
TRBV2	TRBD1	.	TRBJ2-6	CATGQGVSGANVLTF	TGTGCCACGGGACAGGGGGTATCTGGGGCCAACGTCCTGACTTTC
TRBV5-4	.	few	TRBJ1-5	CASSLGGPNQPQHF	TGTGCCAGCAGCTTGGGAGGTCCCAATCAGCCCCAGCATTTT
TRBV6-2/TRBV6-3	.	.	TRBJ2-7	CASSYQREHEQYF	TGTGCCAGCAGTTACCAACGAGAGCACGAGCAGTACTTC
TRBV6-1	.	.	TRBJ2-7	CASSERQGLEQYF	TGTGCCAGCAGTGAAAGGCAGGGTTTGGAGCAGTACTTC
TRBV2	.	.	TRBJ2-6	CASSEAPHGGSGANVLTF	TGTGCCAGCAGTGAAGCCCCGCATGGAGGCTCTGGGGCCAACGTCCTGACTTTC
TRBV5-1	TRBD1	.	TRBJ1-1	CASSLDRGNTEAFF	TGCGCCAGCAGCCTTGACAGGGGAAACACTGAAGCTTTCTTT
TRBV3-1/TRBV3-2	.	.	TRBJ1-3	CASSQQTARGHRSGNTIYF	TGTGCCAGCAGCCAACAAACAGCCAGGGGCCACCGCTCTGGAAACACCATATATTTT
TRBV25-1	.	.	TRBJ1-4	CASRGRSAGKLFF	TGTGCCAGCAGGGGCCGATCGGCGGGAAAACTGTTTTTT
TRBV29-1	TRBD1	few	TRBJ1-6	CSVRTGSRDSPLHF	TGCAGCGTGCGGACAGGGAGCAGAGATTCACCCCTCCACTTT
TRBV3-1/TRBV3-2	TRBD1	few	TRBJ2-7	CASSRRDRRPYEQYF	TGTGCCAGCAGCCGCCGGGACAGGCGTCCCTACGAGCAGTACTTC
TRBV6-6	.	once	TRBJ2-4	CASSPFGGRTENIQYF	TGTGCCAGCAGTCCCTTTGGGGGCCGGACGGAAAACATTCAGTACTTC
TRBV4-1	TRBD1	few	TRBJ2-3	CASSGQGSSTDTQYF	TGCGCCAGCAGTGGACAGGGGTCCAGCACAGATACGCAGTATTTT
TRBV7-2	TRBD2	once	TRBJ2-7	CASSLALAGGVIAYEQYF	TGTGCCAGCAGCTTAGCACTAGCGGGAGGTGTCATCGCCTACGAGCAGTACTTC
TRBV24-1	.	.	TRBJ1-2	CATADSNYGYTF	TGTGCCACCGCCGACAGTAACTATGGCTACACCTTC
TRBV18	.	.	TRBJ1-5	CASSPTGQKNQPQHF	TGTGCCAGCTCACCCACAGGGCAAAAAAATCAGCCCCAGCATTTT
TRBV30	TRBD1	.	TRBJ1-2	CAARQGSLGYTF	TGTGCCGCCCGACAGGGCTCCCTTGGCTACACCTTC
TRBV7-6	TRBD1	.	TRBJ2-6	CASSLESGYGTGGLGANVLTF	TGTGCCAGCAGCTTAGAATCGGGTTATGGGACAGGGGGCCTGGGGGCCAACGTCCTGACTTTC
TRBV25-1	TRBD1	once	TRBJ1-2	CASSRTGGLGYTF	TGTGCCAGCAGCCGGACAGGGGGCCTTGGCTACACCTTC
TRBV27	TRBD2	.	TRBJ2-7	CASSSPLAPYEQYF	TGTGCCAGCAGTTCCCCACTAGCGCCCTACGAGCAGTACTTC
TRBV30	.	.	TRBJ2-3	CAWSSGISTDTQYF	TGTGCCTGGAGTAGCGGTATCAGCACAGATACGCAGTATTTT
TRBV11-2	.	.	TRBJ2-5	CASSPGGSAQETQYF	TGTGCCAGCAGCCCAGGGGGGAGCGCACAAGAGACCCAGTACTTC
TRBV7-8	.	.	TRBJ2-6	CASSLGGSGANVLTF	TGTGCCAGCAGCTTAGGAGGATCTGGGGCCAACGTCCTGACTTTC
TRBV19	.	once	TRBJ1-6	CASREGHQINSPLHF	TGTGCCAGTCGAGAGGGACACCAAATCAATTCACCCCTCCACTTT
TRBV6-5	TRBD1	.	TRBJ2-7	CASSQWDRGNEQYF	TGTGCCAGCAGTCAGTGGGACAGGGGCAACGAGCAGTACTTC
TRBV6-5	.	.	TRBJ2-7	CASSQGRSVEQYF	TGTGCCAGCAGCCAAGGGAGGTCGGTTGAGCAGTACTTC
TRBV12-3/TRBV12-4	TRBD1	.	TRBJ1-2	CASSVDRGPGYTF	TGTGCCAGCAGTGTCGACAGGGGGCCTGGCTACACCTTC
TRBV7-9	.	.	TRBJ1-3	CASSSKGYTIYF	TGTGCCAGCAGCTCCAAGGGGTACACCATATATTTT
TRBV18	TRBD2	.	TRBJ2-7	CASSPVLADYSYEQYF	TGTGCCAGCTCACCAGTTCTAGCGGATTACTCCTACGAGCAGTACTTC
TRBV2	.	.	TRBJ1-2	CASSPPGSAPDYGYTF	TGTGCCAGCAGCCCTCCGGGGTCGGCCCCGGACTATGGCTACACCTTC
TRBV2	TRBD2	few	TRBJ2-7	CASSPGGIYEQYF	TGTGCCAGCAGTCCGGGGGGAATCTACGAGCAGTACTTC
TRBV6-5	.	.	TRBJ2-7	CASSYSTTGISYEQYF	TGTGCCAGCAGTTACTCTACTACAGGAATATCCTACGAGCAGTACTTC
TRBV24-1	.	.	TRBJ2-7	CATSGATPPYEQYF	TGTGCCACCAGTGGGGCGACACCTCCCTACGAGCAGTACTTC
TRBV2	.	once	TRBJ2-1	CASSFLLQDEQFF	TGTGCCAGCAGTTTCCTATTACAGGATGAGCAGTTCTTC
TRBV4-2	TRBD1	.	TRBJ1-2	CASSQGTGTGAPRGYGYTF	TGTGCCAGCAGCCAAGGCACCGGGACAGGGGCTCCTAGAGGGTATGGCTACACCTTC
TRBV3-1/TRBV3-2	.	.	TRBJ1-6	CASSPIDSHNSPLHF	TGTGCCAGCAGCCCTATAGACAGCCATAATTCACCCCTCCACTTT
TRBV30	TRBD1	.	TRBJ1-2	CAWSWTGGDYGYTF	TGTGCCTGGAGTTGGACAGGGGGTGACTATGGCTACACCTTC
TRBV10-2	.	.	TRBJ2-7	CASSVRLLDYEQYF	TGCGCCAGCAGTGTACGATTATTAGACTACGAGCAGTACTTC